This is a list of T cell receptor beta chains from one sample in a study of lymphopenia after photon versus proton radiotherapy. Here immunoSEQ multiplex PCR was the method, and the copy in TCRdb shows in-frame clones only, minus some. The table lists about 160,000 clones, roughly nine tenths of them singletons, with about 4.3% in the top ten. Material: peripheral blood, obtained from a patient treated with photon-based radiotherapy. The receptors were gathered from a man in his fifties with gastric cancer. The CDR3 runs from the conserved cysteine through the conserved F or W. Fields, in order: V gene, J gene, CDR3 protein.

TRBV30	TRBJ1-1	CAWSGTALNTEAFF
TRBV27	TRBJ1-1	CASSLSEGGTEAFF
TRBV5-5	TRBJ2-1	CASSLAVGAKNEQFF
TRBV5-5	TRBJ2-7	CASSSLGVREQYF
TRBV7-2	TRBJ2-7	CASSKGGFYEQYF
TRBV18	TRBJ1-3	CASSPIQGTGNTIYF
TRBV2	TRBJ1-2	CASSESGINYGYTF
TRBV27	TRBJ2-3	CASSPFQGSADTQYF
TRBV19	TRBJ2-1	CASSIANRGSSYNEQFF
TRBV27	TRBJ2-7	CASSPRGHIYEQYF
TRBV19	TRBJ1-5	CASSIGGKQPQHF
TRBV30	TRBJ1-2	CAWSEQATNYGYTF
TRBV7-8	TRBJ2-6	CASSPGQGANVLTF
TRBV15	TRBJ2-7	CATSRAGTSGRSSYEQYF
TRBV29-1	TRBJ2-6	CSVVTSGANVLTF
TRBV5-1	TRBJ2-5	CASSWSGTDQETQYF
TRBV7-2	TRBJ2-3	CASSPYTDTQYF
TRBV27	TRBJ1-5	CASSSRGLDNQPQHF
TRBV18	TRBJ2-4	CASSPLADVAKNIQYF
TRBV4-2	TRBJ1-4	CASSQEDEKLFF
TRBV11-2	TRBJ2-7	CASSPYQRRLGISYEQYF
TRBV5-1	TRBJ2-2	CASTGAMGTGELFF
TRBV14	TRBJ2-7	CASSPITGVSSYEQYF
TRBV14	TRBJ2-5	CASSQGLAVGVETQYF
TRBV6-5	TRBJ2-1	CASSFRGSDEQFF
TRBV2	TRBJ2-1	CASSDALREINEQFF
TRBV5-1	TRBJ2-5	CASSFGSQAQETQYF
TRBV18	TRBJ1-5	CASSPGDHRNQPQHF
TRBV7-2	TRBJ2-2	CASSRRLAGVAGELFF
TRBV11-3	TRBJ2-1	CASSFHSYNEQFF
TRBV19	TRBJ2-4	CASSITSNIQYF
TRBV5-1	TRBJ1-2	CASRRSDSPANYGYTF
TRBV5-6	TRBJ2-1	CASSLVLNEQFF
TRBV5-4	TRBJ1-1	CASSLGPLGNTEAFF
TRBV29-1	TRBJ2-1	CSAAGGASYNEQFF
TRBV18	TRBJ2-3	CASSPQRSSTDTQYF
TRBV14	TRBJ2-5	CASSPQRTLQETQYF